This TCR beta chain stems from a study of blood T cell repertoires in COVID-19. Study summary: Samples of COVID-19 (acute and convalescent) were obtained from the United States, Italy and Spain.

In the authors' workflow: Estimation of nucleated cell counts relied on the amplification of reference gene primers. TCRdb's table, derived via immunoSEQ multiplex PCR, lists solely in-frame clones and lacks some. The D gene and trimming were derived from the DNA, and the V and J assignments and clone size from that table. The table has over 75,000 clones, 70% to 90% seen once. Germline lookup yields CDR1 SGHAT and CDR2 FQNNGV. The CDR3 length is 13 residues, termini included. As for this clone: The CDR3 does not close with the conserved phenylalanine or tryptophan, likely indicating a read error. No DNA is shown, since the ends of the CDR3 on it are uncertain; the CDR3 is the one TCRdb lists.

The chain links TRBV11-2 to TRBJ2-7; the table gives TRBD1 as D, unverified against the DNA. The sequence was collected from a human donor in a cohort sampled during active COVID-19. Sequences were obtained from peripheral blood. CDR3 sequence reads: CASSSQDRGRPLL.